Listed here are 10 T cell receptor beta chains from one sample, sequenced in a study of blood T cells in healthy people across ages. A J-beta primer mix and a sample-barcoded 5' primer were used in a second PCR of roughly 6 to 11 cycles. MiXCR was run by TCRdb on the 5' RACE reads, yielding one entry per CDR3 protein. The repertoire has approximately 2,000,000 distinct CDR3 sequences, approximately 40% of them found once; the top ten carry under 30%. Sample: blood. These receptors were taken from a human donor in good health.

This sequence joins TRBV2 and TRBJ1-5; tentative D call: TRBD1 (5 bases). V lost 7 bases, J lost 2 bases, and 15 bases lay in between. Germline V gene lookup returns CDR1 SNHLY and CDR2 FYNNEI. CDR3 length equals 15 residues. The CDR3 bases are TGTGCCAGCAACCAGAACGGAGGGGGCAATCAGCCCCAGCATTTT. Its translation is CASNQNGGGNQPQHF. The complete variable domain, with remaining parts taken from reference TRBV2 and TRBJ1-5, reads EPEVTQTPSHQVTQMGQEVILRCVPISNHLYFYWYRQILGQKVEFLVSFYNNEISEKSEIFDDQFSVERPDGSNFTLKIRSTKLEDSAMYFCASNQNGGGNQPQHFGDGTRLSIL.

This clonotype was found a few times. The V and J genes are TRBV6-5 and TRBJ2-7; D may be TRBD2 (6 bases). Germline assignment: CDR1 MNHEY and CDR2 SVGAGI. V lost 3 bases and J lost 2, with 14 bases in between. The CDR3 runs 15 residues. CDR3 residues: CASSYWSGGTYEQYF. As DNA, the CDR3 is TGTGCCAGCAGTTATTGGAGTGGCGGGACCTACGAGCAGTACTTC.

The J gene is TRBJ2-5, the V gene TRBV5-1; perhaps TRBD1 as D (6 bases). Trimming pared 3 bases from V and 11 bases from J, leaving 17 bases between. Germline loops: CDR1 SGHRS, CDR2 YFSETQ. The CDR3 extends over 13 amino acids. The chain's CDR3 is CASSSIQGYGQYF. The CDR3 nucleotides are TGCGCCAGCAGCTCGATACAGGGTTACGGGCAGTACTTC.

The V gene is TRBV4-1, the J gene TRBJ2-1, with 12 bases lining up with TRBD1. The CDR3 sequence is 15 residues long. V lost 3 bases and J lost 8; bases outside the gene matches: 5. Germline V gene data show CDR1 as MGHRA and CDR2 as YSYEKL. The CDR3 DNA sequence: TGCGCCAGCAGCCAGATAGGGACAGGGGGCTATGAGCAGTTCTTC. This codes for CASSQIGTGGYEQFF.

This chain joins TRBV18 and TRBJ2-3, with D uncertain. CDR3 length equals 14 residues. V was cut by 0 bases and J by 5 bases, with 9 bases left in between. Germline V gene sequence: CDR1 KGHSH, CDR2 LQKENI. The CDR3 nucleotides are TGTGCCAGCTCACCACCGAACGGATTAGATACGCAGTATTTT. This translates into CASSPPNGLDTQYF. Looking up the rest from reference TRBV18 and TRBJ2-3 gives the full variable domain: NAGVMQNPRHLVRRRGQEARLRCSPMKGHSHVYWYRQLPEEGLKFMVYLQKENIIDESGMPKERFSAEFPKEGPSILRIQQVVRGDSAAYFCASSPPNGLDTQYFGPGTRLTVL.

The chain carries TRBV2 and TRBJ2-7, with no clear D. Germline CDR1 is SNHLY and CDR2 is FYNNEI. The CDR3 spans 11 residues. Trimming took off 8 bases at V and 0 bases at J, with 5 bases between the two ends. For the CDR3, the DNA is TGTGCCAGCGAAACCTCCTACGAGCAGTACTTC. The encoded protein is CASETSYEQYF. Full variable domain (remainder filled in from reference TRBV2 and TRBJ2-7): EPEVTQTPSHQVTQMGQEVILRCVPISNHLYFYWYRQILGQKVEFLVSFYNNEISEKSEIFDDQFSVERPDGSNFTLKIRSTKLEDSAMYFCASETSYEQYFGPGTRLTVT.

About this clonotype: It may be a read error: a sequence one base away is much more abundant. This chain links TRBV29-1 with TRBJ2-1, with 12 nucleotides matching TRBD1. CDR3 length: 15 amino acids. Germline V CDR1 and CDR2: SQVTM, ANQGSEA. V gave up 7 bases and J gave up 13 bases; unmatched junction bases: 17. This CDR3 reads CSAGTGGVTQETQFF. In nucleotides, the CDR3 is TGCAGCGCCGGGACAGGGGGCGTCACTCAAGAGACCCAGTTCTTC.

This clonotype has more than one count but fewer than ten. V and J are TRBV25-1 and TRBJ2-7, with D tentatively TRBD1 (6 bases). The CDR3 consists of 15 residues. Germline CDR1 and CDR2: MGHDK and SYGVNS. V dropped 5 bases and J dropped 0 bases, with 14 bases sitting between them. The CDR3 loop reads CASSSHGDNSYEQYF. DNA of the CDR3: TGTGCCAGCAGTTCCCACGGGGACAACTCCTACGAGCAGTACTTC.

The CDR3 sequence is CASSSRLRLAGGLNQETQYF. The CDR3 DNA sequence: TGTGCCAGCAGCTCGAGACTAAGACTAGCGGGGGGGCTTAATCAAGAGACCCAGTACTTC. The gene calls are TRBV7-2 and TRBJ2-7, with 14 nucleotides matching TRBD2. The DNA end is a closer match to TRBJ2-5, so the J assignment may be wrong. The CDR3 runs 20 residues. Per the germline V gene, CDR1 is SGHTA and CDR2 is FQGNSA.

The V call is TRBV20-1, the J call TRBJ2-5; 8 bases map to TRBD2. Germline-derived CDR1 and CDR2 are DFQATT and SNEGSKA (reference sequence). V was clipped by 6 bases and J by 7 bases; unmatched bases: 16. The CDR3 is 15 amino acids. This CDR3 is CSAPPGGDLSGTQYF. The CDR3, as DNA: TGCAGTGCCCCTCCCGGGGGGGATCTTTCAGGGACCCAGTACTTC.